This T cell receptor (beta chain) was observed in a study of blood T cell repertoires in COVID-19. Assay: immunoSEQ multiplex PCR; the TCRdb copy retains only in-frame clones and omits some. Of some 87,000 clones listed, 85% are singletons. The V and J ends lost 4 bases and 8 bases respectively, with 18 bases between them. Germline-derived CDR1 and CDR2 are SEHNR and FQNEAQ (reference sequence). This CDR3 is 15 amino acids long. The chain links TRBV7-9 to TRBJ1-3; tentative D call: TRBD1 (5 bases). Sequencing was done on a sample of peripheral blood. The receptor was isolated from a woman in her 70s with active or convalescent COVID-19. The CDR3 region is CASSSIGTIVDTIYF. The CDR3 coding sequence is TGTGCCAGCAGCTCCATAGGGACTATTGTGGACACCATATATTTT. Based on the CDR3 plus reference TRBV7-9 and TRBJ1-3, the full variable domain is DTGVSQNPRHKITKRGQNVTFRCDPISEHNRLYWYRQTLGQGPEFLTYFQNEAQLEKSRLLSDRFSAERPKGSFSTLEIQRTEQGDSAMYLCASSSIGTIVDTIYFGEGSWLTVV.